A selection of T cell receptor beta chains follows, all from one sample in a study of CD8 T cells in ankylosing spondylitis. TCRdb reprocessed the 5' RACE reads via MiXCR and lists one record per CDR3 protein. This sample yields approximately 15,000 distinct CDR3 sequences, of which 2.8% are seen a single time; under 9% belongs to the top ten. The specimen sequenced was blood, either unsorted or a sorted T cell fraction (not recorded which). The origin of the receptors is a male donor with ankylosing spondylitis or in good health (not recorded which). Both conserved end residues are part of each CDR3. Fields, in order: J gene, V gene, CDR3 protein.

j_gene: TRBJ2-2; v_gene: TRBV9; CDR3aa: CASSPPGNTGELFF
j_gene: TRBJ2-3; v_gene: TRBV9; CDR3aa: CASSVVGADTDTQYF
j_gene: TRBJ2-1; v_gene: TRBV9; CDR3aa: CASSVLAGGMNEQFF
j_gene: TRBJ2-2; v_gene: TRBV9; CDR3aa: CASSVGPVETGELFF
j_gene: TRBJ2-1; v_gene: TRBV9; CDR3aa: CASSVDPSGGANEQFF
j_gene: TRBJ2-5; v_gene: TRBV9; CDR3aa: CASSVSGGGETQYF
j_gene: TRBJ1-5; v_gene: TRBV9; CDR3aa: CASSVSPDQPQHF
j_gene: TRBJ1-3; v_gene: TRBV9; CDR3aa: CASSVWDTLRAGNTIYF
j_gene: TRBJ2-7; v_gene: TRBV9; CDR3aa: CASSLSQGNDEQYF
j_gene: TRBJ2-1; v_gene: TRBV9; CDR3aa: CASSVAPDGYTEQFF
j_gene: TRBJ1-3; v_gene: TRBV9; CDR3aa: CASSEQGSGNTIYF